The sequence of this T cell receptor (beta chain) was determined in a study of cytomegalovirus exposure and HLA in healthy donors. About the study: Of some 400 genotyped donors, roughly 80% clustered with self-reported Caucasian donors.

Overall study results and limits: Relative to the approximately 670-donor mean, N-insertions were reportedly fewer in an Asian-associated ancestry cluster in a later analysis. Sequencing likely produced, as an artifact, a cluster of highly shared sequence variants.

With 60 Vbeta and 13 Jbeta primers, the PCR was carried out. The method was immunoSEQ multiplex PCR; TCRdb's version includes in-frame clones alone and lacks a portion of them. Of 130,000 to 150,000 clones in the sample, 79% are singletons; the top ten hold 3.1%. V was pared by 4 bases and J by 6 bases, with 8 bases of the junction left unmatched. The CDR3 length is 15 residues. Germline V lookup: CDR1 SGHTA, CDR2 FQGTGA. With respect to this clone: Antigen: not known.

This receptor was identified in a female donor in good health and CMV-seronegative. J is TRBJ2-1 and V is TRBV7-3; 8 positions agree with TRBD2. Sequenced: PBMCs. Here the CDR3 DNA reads TGTGCCAGCAGCTCCGCCGGGACTAGGACCAATGAGCAGTTCTTC. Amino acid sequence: CASSSAGTRTNEQFF.